This T cell receptor beta chain is from a study of T cell repertoires in cytomegalovirus infection. Study outcomes and limitations: Carriage of CMV together with the relevant HLA was identifiable through cumulative public TCR beta family frequency.

This clonotype occurred once. Its antigen is unknown. Using its own MiXCR run on the reads, TCRdb lists one record per CDR3 protein. The table lists over 250,000 distinct CDR3 sequences, 20% to 25% of them singletons, with approximately 19% in the top ten. The CDR3 consists of 14 residues. Germline CDR1 SGHDT, CDR2 YYEEEE. The germline V and J ends were trimmed by 2 bases and 5 bases, with 12 bases remaining between them. The sample consisted of cultured PBMCs, taken from culture after CMV antigen stimulation. This TCR was sampled from a human donor in good health (CMV status not recorded). Some clones in this sample may be carry-over from other donors' samples. The chain combines TRBV5-6 with TRBJ2-3; D unclear. CDR3 protein: CASSLRGVGDTQYF. CDR3 sequence (DNA): TGTGCCAGCAGCTTAAGAGGTGTCGGAGATACGCAGTATTTT.